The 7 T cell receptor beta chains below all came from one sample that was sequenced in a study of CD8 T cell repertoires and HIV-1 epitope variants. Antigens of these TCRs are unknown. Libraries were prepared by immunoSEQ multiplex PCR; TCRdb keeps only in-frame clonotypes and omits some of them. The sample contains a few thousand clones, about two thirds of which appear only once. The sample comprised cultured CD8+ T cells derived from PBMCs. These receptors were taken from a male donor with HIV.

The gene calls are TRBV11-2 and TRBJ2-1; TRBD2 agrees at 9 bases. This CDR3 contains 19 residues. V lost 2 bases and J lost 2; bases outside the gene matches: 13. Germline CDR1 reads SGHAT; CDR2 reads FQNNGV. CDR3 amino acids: CASSLNLFVAGAAYNEQFF. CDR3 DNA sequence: TGTGCCAGCAGCTTAAACCTTTTTGTAGCGGGAGCAGCCTACAATGAGCAGTTCTTC.

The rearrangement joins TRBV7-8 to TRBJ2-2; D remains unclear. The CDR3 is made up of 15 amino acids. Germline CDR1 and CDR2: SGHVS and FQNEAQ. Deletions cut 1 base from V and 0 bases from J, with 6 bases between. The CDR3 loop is CASSLVSSNTGELFF. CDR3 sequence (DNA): TGTGCCAGCAGCTTAGTTAGTTCGAACACCGGGGAGCTGTTTTTT.

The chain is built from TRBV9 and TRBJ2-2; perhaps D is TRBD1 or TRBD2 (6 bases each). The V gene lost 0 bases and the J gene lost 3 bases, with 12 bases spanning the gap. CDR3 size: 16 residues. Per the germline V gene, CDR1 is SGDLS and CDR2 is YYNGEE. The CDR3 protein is CASSVATGADTGELFF. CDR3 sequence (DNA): TGTGCCAGCAGCGTAGCTACGGGGGCCGACACCGGGGAGCTGTTTTTT.

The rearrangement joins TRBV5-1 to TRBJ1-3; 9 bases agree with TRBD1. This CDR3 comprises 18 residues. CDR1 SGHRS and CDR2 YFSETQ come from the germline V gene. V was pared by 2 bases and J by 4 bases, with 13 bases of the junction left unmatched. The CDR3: CASSFSTGGIVRGNTIYF. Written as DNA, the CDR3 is TGCGCCAGCAGCTTTTCGACAGGGGGAATAGTACGAGGAAACACCATATATTTT.

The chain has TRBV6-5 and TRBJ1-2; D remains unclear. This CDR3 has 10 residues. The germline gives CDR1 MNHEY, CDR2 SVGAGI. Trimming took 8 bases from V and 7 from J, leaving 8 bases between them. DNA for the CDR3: TGTGCCAGCTTTTCTCGTGGCTACACCTTC. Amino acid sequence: CASFSRGYTF.

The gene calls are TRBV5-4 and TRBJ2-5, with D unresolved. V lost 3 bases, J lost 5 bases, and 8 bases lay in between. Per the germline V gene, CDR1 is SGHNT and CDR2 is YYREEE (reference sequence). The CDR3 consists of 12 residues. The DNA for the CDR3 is TGTGCCAGCAGCTACCCCCGGGAGACCCAGTACTTC. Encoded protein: CASSYPRETQYF.

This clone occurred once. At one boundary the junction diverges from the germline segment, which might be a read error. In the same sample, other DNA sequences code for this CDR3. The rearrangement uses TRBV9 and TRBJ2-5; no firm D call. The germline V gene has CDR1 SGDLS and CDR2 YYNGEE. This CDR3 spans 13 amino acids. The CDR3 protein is CASSVADAETQYF. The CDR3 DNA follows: TGCGCCAGCAGCGTGGCCGACGCGGAGACCCAGTACTTC.